Given below is one TCR beta chain in context. The study ran its PCR with 60 Vbeta and 13 Jbeta primers. Using immunoSEQ multiplex PCR, the repertoire was profiled, and TCRdb retains in-frame clones only, with some absent. The sample records approximately 150,000 clones, over 70% being singletons. The data are from a study of cytomegalovirus exposure and HLA in healthy donors. Material for sequencing was PBMCs. This clonotype originated in a woman in her 40s in good health and CMV-seronegative.

The CDR3 reads CASSYRGPIYEQYF. The CDR3 DNA sequence: TGTGCCAGCAGTTACAGGGGGCCTATCTACGAGCAGTACTTC. V and J are TRBV6-5 and TRBJ2-7, with 7 positions matching TRBD1. This CDR3 comprises 14 residues. Germline V CDR1 and CDR2: MNHEY, SVGAGI. The V and J ends lost 2 bases and 3 bases, in that order; junction bases with no gene match: 4.